The T cell receptor beta chain under discussion was sequenced for a study of cytomegalovirus exposure and HLA in healthy donors. The PCR contained 60 Vbeta and 13 Jbeta primers. The protocol was immunoSEQ multiplex PCR, while the TCRdb copy is restricted to in-frame clones and leaves out a portion. The table shows approximately 200,000 clones, with roughly 84% occurring only once. Study-level findings and limits: DRB1 had the most TCR associations and HLA-C the fewest, a later analysis found, with rates varying by HLA locus. TCR beta chain V- and J-gene trimming was linked, in a later analysis, to a missense variant in DCLRE1C. The study put 150 or so TCR beta chains on its list as cytomegalovirus-associated. Rare sequences made up most TCRs, while some public TCRs were found in many donors.

As for this clone: Its matching antigen is unknown. The junction departs from germline at one end; a sequencing error may be responsible.

The CDR3 totals 17 residues. Germline V gives CDR1 SEHNR, CDR2 FQNEAQ (reference sequence). Sequencing was done on a sample of PBMCs. The source is a boy aged 5 to 17 in good health and CMV-seronegative. The rearrangement uses TRBV7-9 and TRBJ2-7; TRBD2 aligns across 14 bases. The CDR3 coding sequence is TGTTCCAGCAGCTCCCCCGGGACTAGCGGGGGCCGCTACGAGCAGTACTTC. It yields the protein CSSSSPGTSGGRYEQYF. Full variable domain (outside the CDR3, taken from reference TRBV7-9 and TRBJ2-7): DTGVSQNPRHKITKRGQNVTFRCDPISEHNRLYWYRQTLGQGPEFLTYFQNEAQLEKSRLLSDRFSAERPKGSFSTLEIQRTEQGDSAMYLCSSSSPGTSGGRYEQYFGPGTRLTVT.